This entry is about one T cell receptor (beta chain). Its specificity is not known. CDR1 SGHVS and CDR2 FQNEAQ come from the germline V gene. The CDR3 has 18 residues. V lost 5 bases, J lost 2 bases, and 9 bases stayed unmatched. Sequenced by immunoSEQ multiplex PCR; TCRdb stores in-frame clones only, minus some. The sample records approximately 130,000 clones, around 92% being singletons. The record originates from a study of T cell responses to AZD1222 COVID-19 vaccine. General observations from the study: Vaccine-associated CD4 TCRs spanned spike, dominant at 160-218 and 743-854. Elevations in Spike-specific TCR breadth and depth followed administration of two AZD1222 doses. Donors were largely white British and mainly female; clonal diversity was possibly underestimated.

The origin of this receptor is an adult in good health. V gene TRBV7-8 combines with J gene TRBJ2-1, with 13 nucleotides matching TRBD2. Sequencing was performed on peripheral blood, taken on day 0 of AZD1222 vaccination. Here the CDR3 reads CASSRGLAGVFTYNEQFF. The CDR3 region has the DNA TGTGCCAGCAGCCGAGGACTAGCGGGAGTCTTCACCTACAATGAGCAGTTCTTC.